The 15 T cell receptor beta chains in this list originate from one sample, sequenced in a study of T cells in Graves' hyperthyroidism and ophthalmopathy. The CDR3 regions of TCR beta were amplified from RNA transcripts. First-round RT-PCR targeting the TCR CDR3 was performed with the HTBI primer set. TCRdb processed the multiplex PCR reads anew with MiXCR; each CDR3 protein has one entry. This table has around 800,000 distinct CDR3 sequences, around 38% appearing once. The material sequenced was blood. The receptors shown here come from a man between 18 and 35 years old with Graves' hyperthyroidism.

This clonotype appeared many times. This chain uses TRBV10-3 with TRBJ1-3; weak D call: TRBD1 (6 bases). Germline V gene lookup returns CDR1 ENHRY and CDR2 SYGVKD. The CDR3 is 12 residues long. V lost 10 bases and J 4 bases, leaving 11 bases between the germline ends. CDR3 in DNA: TGTGCCAGCCAGGACAGCGGAAACACCATATATTTT. Protein sequence: CASQDSGNTIYF.

This clonotype was detected ten times or more. The chain is built from TRBV10-2 and TRBJ2-7, with 7 bases fitting TRBD1. Losses at the gene ends were 1 base for V and 3 bases for J; bases not matched to a gene: 3. CDR3 length: 14 residues. Germline values: CDR1 WSHSY, CDR2 SAAADI. The CDR3 sequence: CASSEWTGGYEQYF. For the CDR3, the DNA is TGCGCCAGCAGTGAGTGGACAGGAGGCTACGAGCAGTACTTC.

This clonotype was recorded a few times. The chain carries TRBV5-6 and TRBJ1-3; the D gene is possibly TRBD1 (6 bases). Germline values: CDR1 SGHDT, CDR2 YYEEEE. V gave up 4 bases and J gave up 4 bases, with 15 bases separating them. This CDR3 has 15 amino acids. The CDR3 spells CASSTLQGAGNTIYF. The CDR3 nucleotides read TGTGCCAGCAGCACCTTACAGGGAGCAGGAAACACCATATATTTT.

The rearrangement joins TRBV11-2 to TRBJ1-2, with 10 bases fitting TRBD1. The junction had 7 bases not matched to a gene; V was cut back by 7 bases and J by 5 bases. CDR1 SGHAT and CDR2 FQNNGV come from the germline V gene. The CDR3 has 14 amino acids. Written as DNA, the CDR3 is TGTGCCAGCACCGGGGACAGGGGAGGTTATGGCTACACCTTC. This encodes CASTGDRGGYGYTF.

This clonotype was counted between two and nine times. The rearrangement joins TRBV5-5 to TRBJ2-7; no clear D gene. In germline, CDR1 is SGHKS, CDR2 YYEKEE (reference sequence). The CDR3 runs 14 residues. Trimming cost V 4 bases and J 0 bases, with 11 bases left between them. CDR3 sequence: CASSSPDGSYEQYF. CDR3 DNA sequence: TGTGCCAGCAGCAGCCCGGACGGCTCCTACGAGCAGTACTTC.

This clonotype was counted many times. The rearrangement uses TRBV15 and TRBJ2-5, with D possibly matching TRBD1 (6 bases). Per germline, CDR1 LNHNV and CDR2 YYDKDF (reference sequence). V dropped 1 base and J dropped 5 bases, with 11 bases sitting between them. The CDR3 loop spans 14 amino acids. CDR3 in amino acids: CATSRARGTETQYF. CDR3 DNA sequence: TGTGCCACCAGCAGAGCAAGGGGGACCGAGACCCAGTACTTC. Full variable domain (remainder filled in from reference TRBV15 and TRBJ2-5): DAMVIQNPRYQVTQFGKPVTLSCSQTLNHNVMYWYQQKSSQAPKLLFHYYDKDFNNEADTPDNFQSRRPNTSFCFLDIRSPGLGDTAMYLCATSRARGTETQYFGPGTRLLVL.

The CDR3: CATSSAGTGNTGELFF. The CDR3 DNA is TGTGCCACCAGCAGCGCCGGGACAGGAAACACCGGGGAGCTGTTTTTT. The gene calls are TRBV15 and TRBJ2-2; 8 bases are shared with TRBD1. Germline assignment: CDR1 LNHNV and CDR2 YYDKDF (reference sequence). The CDR3 spans 16 residues. Germline trimming cut 3 bases from V and 2 bases from J; bases unmatched to any gene: 5. Variable domain in full (rest from reference TRBV15 and TRBJ2-2): DAMVIQNPRYQVTQFGKPVTLSCSQTLNHNVMYWYQQKSSQAPKLLFHYYDKDFNNEADTPDNFQSRRPNTSFCFLDIRSPGLGDTAMYLCATSSAGTGNTGELFFGEGSRLTVL.

This chain connects TRBV10-3 to TRBJ2-2; 7 bases match TRBD1. The CDR3 is 15 amino acids. V trimming: 10 bases; J trimming: 7 bases; junction bases outside the gene matches: 15. Germline assignment: CDR1 ENHRY and CDR2 SYGVKD. CDR3 DNA sequence: TGTGCCAGCTTCGTCCGACAGGGTGCGAACGGGGAGCTGTTTTTT. The encoded protein is CASFVRQGANGELFF.

This clonotype was picked up many times. The J gene is TRBJ2-7, the V gene TRBV20-1; 8 bases map to TRBD2. CDR3 length: 15 amino acids. Germline values: CDR1 DFQATT, CDR2 SNEGSKA (reference sequence). V shed 0 bases, J shed 2 bases, and the junction held 6 bases outside the gene matches. The CDR3 DNA follows: TGCAGTGCTAGAGAGCCTCGGGGGGGAACCTACGAGCAGTACTTC. It is translated as CSAREPRGGTYEQYF.

For this clonotype: The junction departs from the called germline gene at one end, perhaps through a read error. This chain connects TRBV15 to TRBJ1-1; TRBD1 might be the D (6 bases). The V gene's germline CDR1 is LNHNV and CDR2 YYDKDF (reference sequence). The CDR3 covers 14 residues. CDR3 region: CASSRATGNTEAFF. CDR3 nucleotide sequence: TGTGCCAGCAGCCGAGCGACAGGGAACACTGAAGCTTTCTTT.

In its sample, this clonotype was seen a few times. The chain couples TRBV12-3 or TRBV12-4 to TRBJ1-6; D is possibly TRBD1 (5 bases). V lost 5 bases to trimming and J lost 2 bases, with 13 bases between them. The CDR3 sequence is 16 residues long. The DNA of the CDR3 is TGTGCCAGCAGTGCCCCGAGGGGAGCCTATAATTCACCCCTCCACTTT. Encoded protein: CASSAPRGAYNSPLHF.

This clonotype was detected only a few times. The junction does not match germline at one end; this may be a read error. The J gene is TRBJ2-7, the V gene TRBV5-1; the D gene is possibly TRBD1 (6 bases). CDR1 is SGHRS, CDR2 YFSETQ, per germline. This CDR3 region has 14 residues. CDR3 sequence reads: CASSFRQDPYEQYF. The CDR3 nucleotides read TGTGCCAGCAGCTTCCGACAGGATCCTTACGAGCAGTACTTC.

This clonotype was observed a handful of times. The rearrangement uses TRBV4-1 and TRBJ1-4; 7 nucleotides agree with TRBD1. The V segment lost 0 bases and the J segment 2 bases; nucleotides outside the gene matches: 9. Germline CDR1 reads MGHRA; CDR2 reads YSYEKL. The CDR3 is made up of 18 amino acids. In DNA form, the CDR3 reads TGCGCCAGCAGCCAAGAAGGGACAGATTGGGCGACTAATGAAAAACTGTTTTTT. Protein: CASSQEGTDWATNEKLFF.

The chain recombines TRBV7-9 with TRBJ2-7, with 8 positions matching TRBD2. Per the germline V gene, CDR1 is SEHNR and CDR2 is FQNEAQ (reference sequence). This CDR3 comprises 15 residues. With V trimmed by 5 bases and J by 5 bases, 11 bases remained unmatched. CDR3 nucleotides: TGTGCCAGCAGCGGCAATTTCGGGAGGGCCGACGAGCAGTACTTC. Protein product: CASSGNFGRADEQYF. The full variable domain, its missing parts supplied by reference TRBV7-9 and TRBJ2-7, is DTGVSQNPRHKITKRGQNVTFRCDPISEHNRLYWYRQTLGQGPEFLTYFQNEAQLEKSRLLSDRFSAERPKGSFSTLEIQRTEQGDSAMYLCASSGNFGRADEQYFGPGTRLTVT.

The V and J genes are TRBV4-2 and TRBJ2-5; 10 bases are shared with TRBD2. CDR3 length equals 17 residues. The trim removed 0 bases at V and 5 bases at J, leaving 9 bases unmatched. Germline loops: CDR1 LGHNA, CDR2 YNFKEQ. The CDR3 DNA sequence: TGTGCCAGCAGCCAAGAGTCGGTAGCGGGGGGTTGGGAGACCCAGTACTTC. Amino acids: CASSQESVAGGWETQYF.